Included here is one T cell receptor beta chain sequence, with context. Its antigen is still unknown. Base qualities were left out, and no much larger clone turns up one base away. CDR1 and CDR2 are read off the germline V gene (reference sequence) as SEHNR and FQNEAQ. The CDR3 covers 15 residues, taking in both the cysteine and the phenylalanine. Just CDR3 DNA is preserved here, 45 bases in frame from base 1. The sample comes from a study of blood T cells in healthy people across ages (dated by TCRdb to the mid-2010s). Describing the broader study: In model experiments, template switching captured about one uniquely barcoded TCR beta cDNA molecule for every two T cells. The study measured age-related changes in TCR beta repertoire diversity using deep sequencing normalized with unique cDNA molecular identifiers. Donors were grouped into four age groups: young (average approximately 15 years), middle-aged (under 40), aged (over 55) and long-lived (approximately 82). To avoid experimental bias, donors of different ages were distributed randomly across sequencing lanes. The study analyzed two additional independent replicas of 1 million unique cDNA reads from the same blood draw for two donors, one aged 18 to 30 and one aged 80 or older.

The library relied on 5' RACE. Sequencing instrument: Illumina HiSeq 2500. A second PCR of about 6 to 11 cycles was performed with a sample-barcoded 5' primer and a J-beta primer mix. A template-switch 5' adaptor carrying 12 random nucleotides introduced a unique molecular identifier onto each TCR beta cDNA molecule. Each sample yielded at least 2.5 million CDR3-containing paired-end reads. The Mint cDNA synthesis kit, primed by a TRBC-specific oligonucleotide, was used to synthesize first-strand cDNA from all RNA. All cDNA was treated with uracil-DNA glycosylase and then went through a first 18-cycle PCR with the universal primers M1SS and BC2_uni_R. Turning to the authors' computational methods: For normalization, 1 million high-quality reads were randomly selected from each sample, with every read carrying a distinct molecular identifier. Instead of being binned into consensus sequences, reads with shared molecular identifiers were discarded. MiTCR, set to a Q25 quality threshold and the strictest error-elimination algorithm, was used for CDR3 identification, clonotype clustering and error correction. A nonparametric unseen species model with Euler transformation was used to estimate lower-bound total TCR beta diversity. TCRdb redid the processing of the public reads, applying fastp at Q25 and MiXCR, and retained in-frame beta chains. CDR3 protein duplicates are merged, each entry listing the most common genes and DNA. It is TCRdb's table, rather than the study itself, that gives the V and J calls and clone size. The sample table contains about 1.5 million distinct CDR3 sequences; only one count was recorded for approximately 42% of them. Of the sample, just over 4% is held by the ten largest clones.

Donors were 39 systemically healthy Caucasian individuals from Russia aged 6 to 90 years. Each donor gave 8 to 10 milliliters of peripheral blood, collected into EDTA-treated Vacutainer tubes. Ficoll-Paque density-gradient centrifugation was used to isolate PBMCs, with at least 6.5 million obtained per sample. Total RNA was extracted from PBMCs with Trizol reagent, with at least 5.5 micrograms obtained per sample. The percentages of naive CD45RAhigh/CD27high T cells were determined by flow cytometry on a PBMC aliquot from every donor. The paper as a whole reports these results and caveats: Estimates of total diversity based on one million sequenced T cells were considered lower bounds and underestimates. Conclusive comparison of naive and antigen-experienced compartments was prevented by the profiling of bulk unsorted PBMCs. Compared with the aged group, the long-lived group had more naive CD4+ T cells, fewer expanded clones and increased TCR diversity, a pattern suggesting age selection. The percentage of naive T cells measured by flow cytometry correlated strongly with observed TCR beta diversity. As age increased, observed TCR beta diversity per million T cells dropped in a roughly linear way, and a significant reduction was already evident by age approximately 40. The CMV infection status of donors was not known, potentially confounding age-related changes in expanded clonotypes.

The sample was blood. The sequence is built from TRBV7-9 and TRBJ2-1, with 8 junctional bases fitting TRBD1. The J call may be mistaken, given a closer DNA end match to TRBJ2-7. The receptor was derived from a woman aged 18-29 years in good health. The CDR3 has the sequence CASSLVQGEYNEQYF. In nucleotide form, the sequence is TGTGCCAGCAGCTTAGTACAGGGGGAGTACAATGAGCAGTACTTC.